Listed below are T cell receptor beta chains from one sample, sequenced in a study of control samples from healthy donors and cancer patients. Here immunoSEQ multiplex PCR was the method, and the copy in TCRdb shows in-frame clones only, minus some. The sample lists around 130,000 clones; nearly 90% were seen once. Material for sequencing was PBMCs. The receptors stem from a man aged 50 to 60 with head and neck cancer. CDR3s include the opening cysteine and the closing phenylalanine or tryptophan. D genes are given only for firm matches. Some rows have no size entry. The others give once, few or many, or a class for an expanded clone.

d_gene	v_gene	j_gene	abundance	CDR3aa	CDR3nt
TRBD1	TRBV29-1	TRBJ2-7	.	CSVGEGAGYEQYF	TGCAGCGTTGGAGAGGGGGCGGGTTACGAGCAGTACTTC
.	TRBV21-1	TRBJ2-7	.	CASSAISTAPYEQYF	TGTGCCAGCAGCGCAATATCGACAGCACCCTACGAGCAGTACTTC
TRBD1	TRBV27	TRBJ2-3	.	CASSFGTGVDTQYF	TGTGCCAGCAGTTTCGGGACAGGGGTAGATACGCAGTATTTT
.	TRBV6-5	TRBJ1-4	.	CASSYGLVPTNEKLFF	TGTGCCAGCAGTTACGGCCTGGTCCCAACTAATGAAAAACTGTTTTTT
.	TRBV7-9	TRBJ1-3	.	CASSNPGNTIYF	TGTGCCAGCAGTAACCCCGGAAACACCATATATTTT
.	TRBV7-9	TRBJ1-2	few	CASSEQWTGRGYTF	TGTGCCAGCAGCGAACAATGGACTGGAAGGGGCTACACCTTC
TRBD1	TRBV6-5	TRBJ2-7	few	CASSYQGQGYEQYF	TGTGCCAGCAGTTACCAAGGACAGGGCTACGAGCAGTACTTC
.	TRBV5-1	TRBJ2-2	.	CASSLGLSITTNTGELFF	TGCGCCAGCAGCTTGGGGCTGAGTATCACGACGAACACCGGGGAGCTGTTTTTT
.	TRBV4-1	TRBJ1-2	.	CASSRTSTNGGYTF	TGCGCCAGCAGCCGGACGTCTACGAACGGTGGCTACACCTTC
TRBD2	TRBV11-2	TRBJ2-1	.	CASSPGVAGGPQLF	TGTGCCAGCAGTCCCGGAGTAGCGGGGGGACCTCAACTCTTC
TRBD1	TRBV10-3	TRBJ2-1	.	CAIKGTGDTYNEQFF	TGTGCCATCAAAGGGACAGGTGATACCTACAATGAGCAGTTCTTC
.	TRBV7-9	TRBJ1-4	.	CASSGTQRKEKLFF	TGTGCCAGCAGCGGGACACAGAGAAAGGAAAAACTGTTTTTT
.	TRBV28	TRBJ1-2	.	CASLDSTVGYTF	TGTGCCAGCCTCGACAGCACGGTTGGCTACACCTTC
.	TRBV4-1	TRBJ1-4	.	CASSRLRGINEKLFF	TGCGCCAGCAGCCGGTTAAGGGGAATTAATGAAAAACTGTTTTTT
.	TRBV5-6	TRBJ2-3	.	CASSPRGSTDTQYF	TGTGCCAGCAGCCCCCGAGGGAGCACAGATACGCAGTATTTT
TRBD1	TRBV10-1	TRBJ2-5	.	CASSYTGGSETQYF	TGCGCCAGCAGTTATACAGGGGGAAGTGAGACCCAGTACTTC
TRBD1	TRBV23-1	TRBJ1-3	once	CASSQKWTGDLGNTIYF	TGCGCCAGCAGTCAAAAATGGACAGGTGATCTAGGAAACACCATATATTTT
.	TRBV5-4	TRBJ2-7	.	CASSLGGSSYEQYF	TGTGCCAGCAGCTTGGGGGGGAGCTCCTACGAGCAGTACTTC
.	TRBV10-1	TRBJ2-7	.	CASSDGRYSEQYF	TGCGCCAGCAGTGATGGGCGGTACTCCGAGCAGTACTTC
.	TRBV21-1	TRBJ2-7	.	CASSPTDRGRYEQYF	TGTGCCAGCAGTCCGACCGACAGGGGGCGATACGAGCAGTACTTC
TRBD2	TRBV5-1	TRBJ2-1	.	CASSSGGKDEQFF	TGCGCCAGCAGCTCCGGGGGGAAGGACGAGCAGTTCTTC
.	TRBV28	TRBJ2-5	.	CASSVEGSLAETQYF	TGTGCCAGCAGTGTAGAGGGGTCCCTGGCGGAGACCCAGTACTTC
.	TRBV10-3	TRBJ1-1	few	CAITGVNTEAFF	TGTGCCATCACTGGGGTCAACACTGAAGCTTTCTTT
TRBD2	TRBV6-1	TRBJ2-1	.	CASSGEGGRLNNEQFF	TGTGCCAGCAGTGGGGAGGGCGGGAGGCTTAACAATGAGCAGTTCTTC
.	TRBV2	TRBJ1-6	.	CASQKGSGSYNSPLHF	TGTGCCAGCCAGAAGGGTTCGGGCTCCTATAATTCACCCCTCCACTTT
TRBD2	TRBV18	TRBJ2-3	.	CASSPPGLAITDTQYF	TGTGCCAGCTCCCCGCCGGGACTAGCGATCACAGATACGCAGTATTTT
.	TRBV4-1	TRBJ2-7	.	CASSQDWPSYEQYF	TGCGCCAGCAGCCAAGATTGGCCTAGCTACGAGCAGTACTTC
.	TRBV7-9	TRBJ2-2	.	CASSFTSGAGELFF	TGTGCCAGCAGCTTCACATCAGGGGCCGGGGAGCTGTTTTTT
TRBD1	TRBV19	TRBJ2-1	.	CASRPGQGAVNEQFF	TGTGCCAGTAGACCAGGACAGGGGGCTGTCAATGAGCAGTTCTTC
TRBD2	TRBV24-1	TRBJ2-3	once	CATSDLTSGTLDTQYF	TGTGCCACCAGTGATCTAACTAGCGGGACATTAGATACGCAGTATTTT
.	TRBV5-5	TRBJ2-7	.	CASSLWQGTSYEQYF	TGTGCCAGCAGCTTGTGGCAGGGGACTTCCTACGAGCAGTACTTC
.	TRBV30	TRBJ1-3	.	CAWSVPVGNTIYF	TGTGCCTGGAGTGTTCCCGTTGGAAACACCATATATTTT